The clone carrying this T cell receptor beta chain was found many times. Its cognate antigen is unknown. TCRdb redid the calling of the 5' RACE reads with MiXCR, one entry per CDR3 protein. The sample yields about 190,000 distinct CDR3 sequences, over 10% seen once. The data belong to a study of CD8 T cells in ankylosing spondylitis. Study-wide results and limits: Reported data indicate significant enrichment of disease-linked clones within matched ankylosing spondylitis synovial fluid. Researchers report that disease-linked clones proved CD8+ and relatively rare in peripheral blood.

Germline CDR1 reads SGHRS; CDR2 reads YFSETQ. Between the trimmed V and J ends, which lost 6 bases and 7 bases, there was a span of 14 bases. The CDR3 is made up of 13 amino acids. The sample comprised blood, either unsorted or a sorted T cell fraction (not recorded which). The clonotype comes from a female donor with ankylosing spondylitis or in good health (not recorded which). The chain is built from TRBV5-1 and TRBJ2-1; the D call may be TRBD1 or TRBD2 (5 bases each). Here the CDR3 DNA reads TGCGCCAGCACGGGGCCTTCAGAAAATGAGCAGTTCTTC. Translated, it gives CASTGPSENEQFF.